These T cell receptor beta chains were read from a single sample in a study of identical twins. MiXCR, applied by TCRdb to the 5' RACE reads, yields one record per CDR3 protein. The sample lists around 280,000 distinct CDR3 sequences, roughly 8.6% occurring once. The data were also submitted as part of a second study, on yellow fever vaccine responses in identical twins.

The sequenced material came from memory (CD45RO+) T cells sorted from blood. These receptors all stem from a woman between 18 and 29 years old in good health. CDR3s include the opening cysteine and the closing phenylalanine or tryptophan. A D gene is named only where the DNA matches it firmly. Some rows mark clone size as missing; the rest say once, few, many or name a class of expanded clone.

V: TRBV10-3
D: TRBD1
size: few
J: TRBJ1-1
CDR3: CAISLDRVNTEAFF
DNA: TGTGCCATCAGTTTGGACAGGGTGAACACTGAAGCTTTCTTT

V: TRBV6-5
D: NA
size: NA
J: TRBJ1-2
CDR3: CASSYSGGWIGYTF
DNA: TGTGCCAGCAGTTACTCAGGGGGGTGGATTGGCTACACCTTC

V: TRBV15
D: NA
size: NA
J: TRBJ2-6
CDR3: CATSRERTTGANVLTF
DNA: TGTGCCACCAGCAGAGAACGGACGACTGGGGCCAACGTCCTGACTTTC

V: TRBV6-2/TRBV6-3
D: TRBD2
size: NA
J: TRBJ2-1
CDR3: CASSYSSGSVSEQFF
DNA: TGTGCCAGCAGTTACTCTAGCGGGAGCGTCAGCGAGCAGTTCTTC

V: TRBV20-1
D: NA
size: few
J: TRBJ2-3
CDR3: CSANAGATDTQYF
DNA: TGCAGTGCCAACGCTGGGGCCACAGATACGCAGTATTTT

V: TRBV20-1
D: TRBD1
size: many
J: TRBJ2-2
CDR3: CSATTRDRGSGELFF
DNA: TGCAGTGCTACGACCCGGGACAGGGGATCCGGGGAGCTGTTTTTT

V: TRBV24-1
D: NA
size: many
J: TRBJ2-3
CDR3: CATSDGPSSADTQYF
DNA: TGTGCCACCAGTGATGGACCCTCGTCCGCAGATACGCAGTATTTT

V: TRBV4-1
D: TRBD1
size: many
J: TRBJ1-2
CDR3: CASTRGARTGQFYGYTF
DNA: TGCGCCAGCACCAGGGGGGCGCGGACAGGGCAGTTCTATGGCTACACCTTC

V: TRBV4-1
D: NA
size: many
J: TRBJ1-2
CDR3: CASSQVIQGDYGYTF
DNA: TGCGCCAGCAGCCAAGTCATACAGGGAGACTATGGCTACACCTTC

V: TRBV12-3/TRBV12-4
D: NA
size: many
J: TRBJ1-5
CDR3: CASSLPGTGVQPQHF
DNA: TGTGCCAGCAGTCTTCCAGGGACCGGGGTTCAGCCCCAGCATTTT

V: TRBV6-5
D: NA
size: NA
J: TRBJ2-5
CDR3: CASSFSGGAGETQYF
DNA: TGTGCCAGCAGTTTCTCAGGGGGGGCGGGAGAGACCCAGTACTTC

V: TRBV6-1
D: TRBD1
size: many
J: TRBJ1-1
CDR3: CASSRTGTASTEAFF
DNA: TGTGCCAGCAGTCGAACCGGGACAGCTAGCACTGAAGCTTTCTTT

V: TRBV6-1
D: NA
size: many
J: TRBJ2-1
CDR3: CASMRVGSYNEQFF
DNA: TGTGCCAGCATGAGGGTGGGCTCCTACAATGAGCAGTTCTTC

V: TRBV24-1
D: TRBD2
size: NA
J: TRBJ2-1
CDR3: CATSDTSGSDGRNEQFF
DNA: TGTGCCACCAGTGACACTAGCGGGAGTGATGGGAGGAATGAGCAGTTCTTC

V: TRBV7-8
D: NA
size: NA
J: TRBJ1-3
CDR3: CASSSMDPDSGNTIYF
DNA: TGTGCCAGCAGCTCCATGGACCCAGACTCTGGAAACACCATATATTTT

V: TRBV12-3/TRBV12-4
D: TRBD1
size: NA
J: TRBJ2-2
CDR3: CASSFDRVTTGELFF
DNA: TGTGCCAGCAGTTTTGACAGGGTGACCACCGGGGAGCTGTTTTTT

V: TRBV7-9
D: NA
size: few
J: TRBJ2-3
CDR3: CASSLAGRGGPTDTQYF
DNA: TGTGCCAGCAGCTTAGCTGGCAGGGGGGGGCCCACAGATACGCAGTATTTT

V: TRBV12-3/TRBV12-4
D: TRBD1
size: many
J: TRBJ1-5
CDR3: CASSWDRTNQPQHF
DNA: TGTGCCAGCAGCTGGGACAGGACAAATCAGCCCCAGCATTTT

V: TRBV14
D: TRBD2
size: few
J: TRBJ2-1
CDR3: CASSLAGTSGDNEQFF
DNA: TGTGCCAGCAGCTTGGCCGGGACTAGCGGAGACAATGAGCAGTTCTTC

V: TRBV13
D: NA
size: many
J: TRBJ1-6
CDR3: CASSLGQQNSPLHF
DNA: TGTGCCAGCAGCTTAGGCCAGCAGAATTCACCCCTCCACTTT

V: TRBV5-1
D: TRBD1
size: NA
J: TRBJ2-6
CDR3: CASSLGQGIPGANVLTF
DNA: TGCGCCAGCAGCTTGGGACAGGGTATTCCTGGGGCCAACGTCCTGACTTTC

V: TRBV7-8
D: TRBD1
size: few
J: TRBJ1-6
CDR3: CASSPAGTAVPLHF
DNA: TGTGCCAGCAGCCCCGCGGGGACAGCCGTTCCCCTCCACTTT

V: TRBV5-1
D: TRBD1
size: many
J: TRBJ2-1
CDR3: CASSFGQGSNEQFF
DNA: TGCGCCAGCAGCTTCGGACAGGGGAGCAATGAGCAGTTCTTC

V: TRBV12-3/TRBV12-4
D: NA
size: many
J: TRBJ2-1
CDR3: CASRRGSSYNEQFF
DNA: TGTGCCAGCAGACGGGGGAGCTCCTACAATGAGCAGTTCTTC

V: TRBV6-1
D: NA
size: few
J: TRBJ2-3
CDR3: CASGVTMTDTQYF
DNA: TGTGCCAGTGGGGTGACTATGACAGATACGCAGTATTTT

V: TRBV12-3/TRBV12-4
D: TRBD1
size: many
J: TRBJ1-5
CDR3: CASSEDRGNQPQHF
DNA: TGTGCCAGCAGCGAGGACAGGGGCAATCAGCCCCAGCATTTT

V: TRBV20-1
D: NA
size: many
J: TRBJ2-5
CDR3: CSARSPVRETQYF
DNA: TGCAGTGCTAGATCCCCCGTTAGGGAGACCCAGTACTTC

V: TRBV6-1
D: TRBD1
size: NA
J: TRBJ2-1
CDR3: CATDTGTGRNEQFF
DNA: TGTGCCACCGATACCGGGACAGGGCGAAATGAGCAGTTCTTC

V: TRBV20-1
D: NA
size: NA
J: TRBJ1-2
CDR3: CSARDQMAGANSYGYTF
DNA: TGCAGTGCTAGAGATCAGATGGCAGGGGCGAATTCCTATGGCTACACCTTC

V: TRBV4-2
D: TRBD2
size: few
J: TRBJ2-2
CDR3: CASSQEGGSLNTGELFF
DNA: TGTGCCAGCAGCCAAGAGGGGGGGTCCTTGAACACCGGGGAGCTGTTTTTT

V: TRBV18
D: TRBD2
size: NA
J: TRBJ2-7
CDR3: CASSKTSGGSLDEQYF
DNA: TGTGCCAGCTCAAAGACTAGCGGGGGGTCCCTAGACGAGCAGTACTTC

V: TRBV7-6
D: TRBD1
size: NA
J: TRBJ1-2
CDR3: CASSSTGRGYTF
DNA: TGTGCCAGCAGCTCGACAGGGCGAGGCTACACCTTC

V: TRBV6-2/TRBV6-3
D: NA
size: NA
J: TRBJ2-1
CDR3: CASSYPGHYNEQFF
DNA: TGTGCCAGCAGTTATCCGGGACATTACAATGAGCAGTTCTTC

V: TRBV12-5
D: TRBD2
size: NA
J: TRBJ2-2
CDR3: CASLERENTGELFF
DNA: TGTGCTAGTCTGGAGCGGGAGAACACCGGGGAGCTGTTTTTT

V: TRBV9
D: TRBD2
size: NA
J: TRBJ2-5
CDR3: CASSESGSDKTQYF
DNA: TGTGCCAGCAGTGAGAGCGGGAGTGACAAGACCCAGTACTTC

V: TRBV12-3/TRBV12-4
D: NA
size: many
J: TRBJ1-1
CDR3: CASSFVGTEAFF
DNA: TGTGCCAGCAGCTTCGTGGGAACTGAAGCTTTCTTT